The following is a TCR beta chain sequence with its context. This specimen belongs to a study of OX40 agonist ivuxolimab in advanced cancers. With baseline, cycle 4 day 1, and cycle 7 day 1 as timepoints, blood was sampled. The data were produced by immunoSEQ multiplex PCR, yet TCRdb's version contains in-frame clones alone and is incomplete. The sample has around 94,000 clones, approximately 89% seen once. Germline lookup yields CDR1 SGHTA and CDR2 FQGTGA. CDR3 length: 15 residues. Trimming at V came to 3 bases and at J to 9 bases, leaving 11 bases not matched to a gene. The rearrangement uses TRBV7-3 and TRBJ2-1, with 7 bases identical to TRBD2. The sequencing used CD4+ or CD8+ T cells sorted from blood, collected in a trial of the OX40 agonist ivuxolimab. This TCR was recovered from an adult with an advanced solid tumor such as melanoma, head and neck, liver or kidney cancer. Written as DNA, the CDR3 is TGTGCCAGCAGCTTGGTCAGCGGGACCCACGGTGAGCAGTTCTTC. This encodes CASSLVSGTHGEQFF.